Shown below are 32 T cell receptor beta chains from a single sample sequenced in a study of blood T cell repertoires in COVID-19. Clones were read by immunoSEQ multiplex PCR, and TCRdb kept only the in-frame ones, dropping some. The table shows fewer than 300,000 clones, with nearly 90% occurring only once. Sequenced: peripheral blood. These receptors originate from a woman in her 30s with acute or convalescent COVID-19.

The V call is TRBV5-6, the J call TRBJ2-1; TRBD2 matches at 11 bases. The CDR3 contains 17 residues. J was trimmed by 4 bases and V by 5 bases; bases with no gene match: 11. Germline CDR1 SGHDT, CDR2 YYEEEE. This chain's CDR3 is CASRGLAASNVYNEQFF. The CDR3 nucleotides are TGTGCCAGCAGGGGACTAGCGGCCTCAAACGTTTACAATGAGCAGTTCTTC.

This clone came up once. One junction end disagrees with the germline gene, perhaps due to a read error. The chain recombines TRBV10-2 with TRBJ2-1, with D possibly TRBD1 on 6 matching bases. From germline, CDR1 is WSHSY and CDR2 SAAADI. This CDR3 has 16 residues. CDR3 sequence reads: CARSRGGLSSYNEQFF. The CDR3 nucleotides read TGCGCCCGCAGCCGAGGGGGTCTGAGCTCCTACAATGAGCAGTTCTTC.

The V call is TRBV5-1, the J call TRBJ1-3; possible D gene TRBD1, 6 bases. Germline V lookup: CDR1 SGHRS, CDR2 YFSETQ. Trimming removed 0 bases from V and 0 bases from J, with 10 bases in between. This CDR3 region has 16 residues. The CDR3 nucleotides read TGCGCCAGCAGCTTGGGCAACAGGGTCTCTGGAAACACCATATATTTT. This translates into CASSLGNRVSGNTIYF.

This clone occurred once. The chain carries TRBV13 and TRBJ2-3; 8 bases are a match to TRBD2. This CDR3 is built from 14 residues. V dropped 6 bases and J dropped 2; count of bases not matched to a gene: 4. Germline CDR1 is PRHDT and CDR2 is FYEKMQ (reference sequence). The CDR3 loop reads CASRGTRDTDTQYF. The CDR3 bases are TGTGCCAGCAGAGGGACTAGAGACACAGATACGCAGTATTTT.

The chain recombines TRBV5-4 with TRBJ1-1; the match to TRBD1 covers 8 bases. Germline-derived CDR1 and CDR2 are SGHNT and YYREEE (reference sequence). The CDR3 totals 14 residues. The trim removed 4 bases at V and 5 bases at J, leaving 7 bases unmatched. The CDR3 region has the DNA TGTGCCAGCAGCCGACAGGGGATGAGAACTGAAGCTTTCTTT. It translates to CASSRQGMRTEAFF. Supplemented by reference TRBV5-4 and TRBJ1-1, the full variable domain reads ETGVTQSPTHLIKTRGQQVTLRCSSQSGHNTVSWYQQALGQGPQFIFQYYREEENGRGNFPPRFSGLQFPNYSSELNVNALELDDSALYLCASSRQGMRTEAFFGQGTRLTVV.

The chain links TRBV30 to TRBJ2-1; D uncertain. Germline V CDR1 and CDR2: GTSNPN, SVGIG (reference sequence). The V gene lost 0 bases and the J gene lost 6 bases, with 12 bases spanning the gap. The CDR3 sequence is 14 residues long. The CDR3 loop reads CAWSVPPPRNEQFF. DNA of the CDR3: TGTGCCTGGAGTGTACCCCCCCCGCGCAATGAGCAGTTCTTC.

The chain uses TRBV30 and TRBJ2-7; possibly TRBD2 for D (6 bases). V was cut by 3 bases and J by 5 bases, with 17 bases left in between. The CDR3 contains 14 residues. Germline V gene sequence: CDR1 GTSNPN, CDR2 SVGIG (reference sequence). CDR3 coding DNA: TGTGCCTGGAGGACTAGAGACTACCCCAACGAGCAGTACTTC. This gives the protein CAWRTRDYPNEQYF.

This sequence joins TRBV10-3 and TRBJ1-2; a possible D gene is TRBD1 (5 bases). Looked up from germline, CDR1 is ENHRY and CDR2 is SYGVKD. The CDR3 has 15 amino acids. The germline V and J ends were trimmed by 1 base and 8 bases, with 17 bases remaining between them. The CDR3 DNA is TGTGCCATCAGTGAGTACGAAACCGCAGGGTACGGCTACACCTTC. Protein sequence: CAISEYETAGYGYTF.

The chain combines TRBV5-6 with TRBJ1-2; the match to TRBD1 covers 9 bases. Germline V lookup: CDR1 SGHDT, CDR2 YYEEEE. V gave up 0 bases and J gave up 5 bases; unmatched junction bases: 8. There are 16 residues in the CDR3. The CDR3 spells CASSLDLPGTGYGYTF. The CDR3 region has the DNA TGTGCCAGCAGCTTGGATCTCCCTGGGACAGGGTATGGCTACACCTTC.

V and J are TRBV11-2 and TRBJ2-3; TRBD2 might be the D (6 bases). V lost 2 bases and J lost 4, with 10 bases in between. From germline, CDR1 is SGHAT and CDR2 FQNNGV. The CDR3 covers 14 residues. In DNA, the CDR3 is TGTGCCAGCAGCTTATCTGGAGGGGCAGATACGCAGTATTTT. Protein: CASSLSGGADTQYF.

The rearrangement links TRBV21-1 to TRBJ2-7; the DNA was not compared with TRBD1, the D call given in the table. TRBV21-1 is a pseudogene. The CDR3 contains 15 residues. CDR3 nucleotides: TGTGCCAGCAGCCGTCCGGGACAGACCTTCTACGAGCAGTACTTC. Amino acids: CASSRPGQTFYEQYF.

The V gene is TRBV3-1 (or the pseudogene TRBV3-2), the J gene TRBJ2-7; 13 nucleotides match TRBD2. After removal of 4 bases from V and 2 bases from J, the junction contained 2 bases not matched to a gene. The germline V gene has CDR1 LGHDT and CDR2 YNNKEL (reference sequence). The CDR3 has 15 amino acids. CDR3 protein: CASSLTSGRAYEQYF. The CDR3, as DNA: TGTGCCAGCAGCCTTACTAGCGGGAGGGCCTACGAGCAGTACTTC.

V is TRBV9 and J is TRBJ2-7; 7 bases align to TRBD2. CDR3 length: 15 amino acids. J lost 3 bases, V lost 4 bases, and 10 bases had no gene match. Germline V CDR1 and CDR2: SGDLS, YYNGEE. The CDR3 DNA sequence: TGTGCCAGCAGCATAGGGGCCGGGGGGAGCTACGAGCAGTACTTC. Translated, it gives CASSIGAGGSYEQYF.

About this clone itself: An end of the junction does not agree with germline; a read error may underlie this. This chain uses TRBV24-1 with TRBJ2-7; TRBD1 aligns across 10 bases. The CDR3 loop spans 15 amino acids. The germline V gene encodes CDR1 KGHDR and CDR2 SFDVKD. The chain's CDR3 is CATSDPGTGDYEQYF. For the CDR3, the DNA is TGTGCCACAAGTGATCCCGGGACAGGGGACTACGAGCAGTACTTC.

J is TRBJ2-3 and V is TRBV7-6; 10 bases are a match to TRBD2. Germline V gene lookup returns CDR1 SGHVS and CDR2 FNYEAQ. The V gene end was trimmed by 2 bases and the J gene end by 0 bases; junction bases not matched to a gene: 17. The CDR3 length is 21 residues. CDR3 DNA: TGTGCCAGCAGCTTACGGCCTCCGGGGACTAGCGCATTTACTAGCACAGATACGCAGTATTTT. This gives the protein CASSLRPPGTSAFTSTDTQYF.

About this clone itself: The sample carries other DNA sequences with the same CDR3. V usage is TRBV5-6 and J usage is TRBJ1-2; tentatively, D is TRBD1 (5 bases). The CDR3 contains 14 residues. With 0 bases removed from V and 3 bases from J, the gap between germline ends came to 9 bases. Germline CDR1 and CDR2: SGHDT and YYEEEE. DNA for the CDR3: TGTGCCAGCAGCTTGGGGAGGGGTGACTATGGCTACACCTTC. Translating gives CASSLGRGDYGYTF.

The rearrangement links TRBV19 to TRBJ2-7; 10 bases are a match to TRBD2. After removal of 4 bases from V and 3 bases from J, the junction contained 15 bases not matched to a gene. The CDR3 has 18 amino acids. Germline assignment: CDR1 LNHDA and CDR2 SQIVND (reference sequence). DNA for the CDR3: TGTGCCAGTAGTAATGGGCGGCTAGCGGGAGTATCCATCTACGAGCAGTACTTC. Translating gives CASSNGRLAGVSIYEQYF.

This clone was counted a few times. This rearrangement joins TRBV19 to TRBJ2-1; D ambiguous. CDR3 length: 13 residues. The germline gives CDR1 LNHDA, CDR2 SQIVND (reference sequence). Between the trimmed V and J ends, which lost 3 bases and 5 bases, there was a span of 8 bases. The CDR3 region is CASSITSNNEQFF. The CDR3 DNA follows: TGTGCCAGTAGTATTACTTCGAACAATGAGCAGTTCTTC.

The chain has TRBV3-1 (or the pseudogene TRBV3-2) and TRBJ2-7; the D gene is possibly TRBD1 (6 bases). Germline CDR1 and CDR2: LGHDT and YNNKEL (reference sequence). The CDR3 loop spans 12 amino acids. Deletions cut 1 base from V and 7 bases from J, with 8 bases between. This chain's CDR3 is CASSQGRGEQYF. CDR3 in DNA: TGTGCCAGCAGCCAAGGCAGGGGTGAGCAGTACTTC.

The CDR3 loop reads CASSLTPLQATGELFF. The CDR3 DNA is TGCGCCAGCAGCTTGACCCCCCTACAGGCAACCGGGGAGCTGTTTTTT. The chain combines TRBV5-1 with TRBJ2-2, with a weak D call TRBD1 (5 bases). Per germline, CDR1 SGHRS and CDR2 YFSETQ. This CDR3 has 16 amino acids. V lost 1 base, J lost 5 bases, and 15 bases lay in between.

J is TRBJ2-3 and V is TRBV11-2; D perhaps matches TRBD1 (6 bases). Trimming removed 5 bases from V and 0 bases from J, with 12 bases in between. Germline V gene sequence: CDR1 SGHAT, CDR2 FQNNGV. The CDR3 is made up of 15 amino acids. This CDR3 reads CASSPDRTSTDTQYF. CDR3 nucleotides: TGTGCCAGCAGCCCCGACAGGACCAGCACAGATACGCAGTATTTT.

J is TRBJ2-7 and V is TRBV15; D is perhaps TRBD1 (6 bases). Trimming left V 3 bases short and J 5 bases short, with 8 bases between. The CDR3 is made up of 12 amino acids. Germline V gene sequence: CDR1 LNHNV, CDR2 YYDKDF (reference sequence). The CDR3 loop reads CATSSYRDEQYF. DNA for the CDR3: TGTGCCACCAGCAGTTACAGGGACGAGCAGTACTTC.

This rearrangement joins TRBV19 to TRBJ1-3, with unresolved D. With 3 bases removed from V and 8 bases from J, the gap between germline ends came to 11 bases. The CDR3 sequence is 13 residues long. The germline V gene encodes CDR1 LNHDA and CDR2 SQIVND (reference sequence). CDR3 nucleotide sequence: TGTGCCAGTAGTATCGGTCCGATGGACACCATATATTTT. Amino acids: CASSIGPMDTIYF. Supplemented by reference TRBV19 and TRBJ1-3, the full variable domain reads DGGITQSPKYLFRKEGQNVTLSCEQNLNHDAMYWYRQDPGQGLRLIYYSQIVNDFQKGDIAEGYSVSREKKESFPLTVTSAQKNPTAFYLCASSIGPMDTIYFGEGSWLTVV.

As regards this clone: Likely a read error: the CDR3 ends without its conserved phenylalanine or tryptophan. No DNA is shown, since the ends of the CDR3 on it are uncertain; the CDR3 is the one TCRdb lists. The chain recombines TRBV4-2 with TRBJ1-1. CDR1 is LGHNA, CDR2 YNFKEQ, per germline. The CDR3 length is 10 residues, termini included. The CDR3 is CASSHGSHIY.

The V and J genes are TRBV25-1 and TRBJ1-2; 7 positions match TRBD1. V trimming: 10 bases; J trimming: 6 bases; junction bases outside the gene matches: 11. The CDR3 covers 13 residues. CDR1 and CDR2 (germline): MGHDK, SYGVNS. As DNA, the CDR3 is TGTGCCAACTCCAGACAGGGTAATAATGGCTACACCTTC. The encoded protein is CANSRQGNNGYTF.

The chain recombines TRBV7-2 with TRBJ2-7; D is possibly TRBD1 (6 bases). The ends were cut back, 4 bases at V and 1 base at J, with 17 bases in the middle. From germline, CDR1 is SGHTA and CDR2 FQGNSA. CDR3 length: 16 residues. The DNA for the CDR3 is TGTGCCAGCAGCTATCAGACAGGTATTTATTCCTACGAGCAGTACTTC. Translated: CASSYQTGIYSYEQYF.

Comment on this clone: A junction end diverges from the germline sequence, so it may reflect a read error. This chain connects TRBV7-7 to TRBJ2-1, with 10 bases identical to TRBD2. There are 15 residues in the CDR3. Germline CDR1 is SSHAT and CDR2 is FNYEAQ (reference sequence). This chain's CDR3 is CASSSLSGGYNEQFF. The CDR3 DNA is TGTGCTAGCAGCTCGCTTAGCGGGGGGTACAATGAGCAGTTCTTC. Full variable domain (missing parts from reference TRBV7-7 and TRBJ2-1): GAGVSQSPRYKVTKRGQDVTLRCDPISSHATLYWYQQALGQGPEFLTYFNYEAQPDKSGLPSDRFSAERPEGSISTLTIQRTEQRDSAMYRCASSSLSGGYNEQFFGPGTRLTVL.

This clone was detected once. This chain links TRBV6-1 with TRBJ2-7, with 7 bases that match TRBD2. Per germline, CDR1 MNHNS and CDR2 SASEGT. V trimming: 0 bases; J trimming: 2 bases; junction bases outside the gene matches: 13. The CDR3 is made up of 18 amino acids. The CDR3 DNA sequence: TGTGCCAGCAGTGAAGCGATAATAGCGGGCAACTACCCCTACGAGCAGTACTTC. Its protein product is CASSEAIIAGNYPYEQYF.

This clone was counted a single time. This chain links TRBV7-9 with TRBJ2-3; TRBD1 is a possible D gene (5 bases). This CDR3 is built from 16 residues. With 3 bases removed from V and 2 bases from J, the gap between germline ends came to 15 bases. The V gene's germline CDR1 is SEHNR and CDR2 FQNEAQ (reference sequence). CDR3 sequence (DNA): TGTGCCAGCAGCTTTTCCCTACAGGAGAACACAGATACGCAGTATTTT. It yields the protein CASSFSLQENTDTQYF.

The rearrangement joins TRBV19 to TRBJ1-6; 7 bases line up with TRBD1. The CDR3 totals 15 residues. V shed 0 bases, J shed 5 bases, and the junction held 1 base outside the gene matches. Germline V CDR1 and CDR2: LNHDA, SQIVND (reference sequence). The CDR3 DNA follows: TGTGCCAGTAGTATAGAGGGACAGAATAATTCACCCCTCCACTTT. It specifies CASSIEGQNNSPLHF.

The V gene is TRBV21-1, the J gene TRBJ2-2; the table assigns TRBD2, which was not confirmed against the DNA. TRBV21-1 is marked as a pseudogene. The CDR3 totals 20 residues. As DNA, the CDR3 is TGTGCCAGCAGCGAGACAGGGGGTTGGGGACTAGCGACGGTTGTCGGGGAGCTGTTTTTT. The encoded protein is CASSETGGWGLATVVGELFF.

This chain joins TRBV5-1 and TRBJ2-7, with 8 bases lining up with TRBD1. V lost 5 bases to trimming and J lost 4 bases; unmatched junction nucleotides: 8. The CDR3 length is 14 residues. Per germline, CDR1 SGHRS and CDR2 YFSETQ. Here the CDR3 reads CASSQGAQTYEQYF. The CDR3 coding sequence is TGCGCCAGCAGTCAGGGGGCGCAGACATACGAGCAGTACTTC.